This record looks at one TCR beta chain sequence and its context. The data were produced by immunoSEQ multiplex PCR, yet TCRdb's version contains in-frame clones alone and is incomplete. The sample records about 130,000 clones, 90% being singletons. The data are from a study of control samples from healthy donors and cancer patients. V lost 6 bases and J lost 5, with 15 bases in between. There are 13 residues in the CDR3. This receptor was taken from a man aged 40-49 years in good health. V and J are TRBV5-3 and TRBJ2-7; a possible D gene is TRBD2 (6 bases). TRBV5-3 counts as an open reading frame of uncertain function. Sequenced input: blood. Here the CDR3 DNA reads TGTGCCAGAATCCCGGGAGTAAAGGACGAGCAGTACTTC. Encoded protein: CARIPGVKDEQYF.